These 27 T cell receptor beta chains were sequenced from one sample in a study of cytomegalovirus exposure and HLA in healthy donors. The study ran its PCR with 60 Vbeta and 13 Jbeta primers. Measured with immunoSEQ multiplex PCR; TCRdb has only the in-frame clones, and not every one. There are about 260,000 clones in the sample; approximately 85% occur only once, and about 2% lies in the top ten. The sample comprised PBMCs. The receptors derive from a middle-aged woman in good health and CMV-seropositive.

Points on this clone: This sample includes further DNA sequences coding for the same CDR3. The V and J genes are TRBV27 and TRBJ1-2; TRBD1 agrees at 9 bases. Per germline, CDR1 MNHEY and CDR2 SMNVEV (reference sequence). The V and J ends lost 3 bases and 5 bases, in that order; junction bases with no gene match: 1. There are 13 residues in the CDR3. CDR3 protein: CASSFDRGYGYTF. CDR3 DNA sequence: TGTGCCAGCAGTTTCGACAGGGGGTATGGCTACACCTTC.

The rearrangement links TRBV29-1 to TRBJ2-4; 8 bases line up with TRBD1. CDR1 is SQVTM, CDR2 ANQGSEA, per germline. This CDR3 has 14 residues. V was clipped by 7 bases and J by 6 bases; unmatched bases: 11. The CDR3 DNA follows: TGCAGCGCCTTCTCAGGGGGCCTGGGAAACATTCAGTACTTC. This codes for CSAFSGGLGNIQYF.

The rearrangement links TRBV28 to TRBJ2-7, with 9 bases that match TRBD1. Germline loops: CDR1 MDHEN, CDR2 SYDVKM. This CDR3 contains 13 residues. With 8 bases clipped from V and 1 base from J, the junction kept 3 bases outside the gene matches. CDR3 sequence reads: CASRDRVSYEQYF. The CDR3 DNA reads as TGTGCCAGCCGGGACAGGGTATCCTACGAGCAGTACTTC.

This clone was counted a few times. The CDR3 nucleotides read TGTGCCAGCAGCTTGGGGTCAGGGATCCAGCCCCAGCATTTT. Amino acid sequence: CASSLGSGIQPQHF. The gene calls are TRBV5-6 and TRBJ1-5; TRBD1 might be the D (5 bases). Germline loops: CDR1 SGHDT, CDR2 YYEEEE. The length of the CDR3 is 14 residues. Trimming took off 0 bases at V and 7 bases at J, with 11 bases between the two ends.

The chain combines TRBV30 with TRBJ1-2; the D gene is possibly TRBD1 (6 bases). Germline V gene sequence: CDR1 GTSNPN, CDR2 SVGIG (reference sequence). V was clipped by 0 bases and J by 7 bases, with 9 bases between them. The CDR3 runs 12 residues. CDR3 DNA: TGTGCCTGGAGTGTAGGGGGAAGTGGCTACACCTTC. Amino acids: CAWSVGGSGYTF.

This chain links TRBV6-5 with TRBJ1-5; 7 bases are shared with TRBD1. In germline, CDR1 is MNHEY, CDR2 SVGAGI. V lost 5 bases to trimming and J lost 3 bases; unmatched junction nucleotides: 4. The CDR3 is made up of 14 amino acids. DNA for the CDR3: TGTGCCAGCAGTCCCGGACAGGACAATCAGCCCCAGCATTTT. Translated, it gives CASSPGQDNQPQHF.

On this clone: This CDR3 is also generated by other DNA sequences in the sample. This chain joins TRBV5-6 and TRBJ1-4, with D unresolved. Germline loops: CDR1 SGHDT, CDR2 YYEEEE. This CDR3 has 15 residues. V dropped 4 bases and J dropped 0 bases, with 10 bases sitting between them. The CDR3 is CASSLRVTTNEKLFF. The CDR3 coding sequence is TGTGCCAGCAGCCTCCGGGTGACAACTAATGAAAAACTGTTTTTT.

The chain links TRBV6-4 to TRBJ1-1, with TRBD1 as a possible D gene (6 bases). The CDR3 loop spans 13 amino acids. The germline CDR1 and CDR2 sequences are MRHNA and SNTAGT. Between the trimmed V and J ends, which lost 4 bases and 6 bases, there was a span of 12 bases. CDR3 sequence: CASSAIQGAEAFF. CDR3 coding DNA: TGTGCCAGCAGTGCGATACAGGGCGCTGAAGCTTTCTTT.

This sequence joins TRBV13 and TRBJ2-1; D might be TRBD1 (5 bases). Trimming pared 5 bases from V and 9 bases from J, leaving 17 bases between. The CDR3 extends over 14 amino acids. Germline CDR1 and CDR2: PRHDT and FYEKMQ (reference sequence). The CDR3 DNA reads TGTGCCAGCAGCCGCGAAGACCAGGGTGGTGAGCAGTTCTTC. Translated: CASSREDQGGEQFF.

The chain couples TRBV27 to TRBJ2-5; D gene unclear. There are 13 residues in the CDR3. The germline V and J ends were trimmed by 3 bases and 0 bases, with 5 bases remaining between them. Germline-derived CDR1 and CDR2 are MNHEY and SMNVEV (reference sequence). This CDR3 reads CASSLSYQETQYF. The CDR3 bases are TGTGCCAGCAGTTTGTCGTACCAAGAGACCCAGTACTTC.

The rearrangement links TRBV30 to TRBJ2-3, with TRBD2 as a possible D gene (6 bases). CDR3 length equals 15 residues. V lost 0 bases and J 2 bases, leaving 12 bases between the germline ends. CDR1 is GTSNPN and CDR2 is SVGIG in the germline V gene (reference sequence). CDR3 bases: TGTGCCTGGAGTGTAGGAGCGGGCGACACAGATACGCAGTATTTT. This sequence encodes CAWSVGAGDTDTQYF.

The rearrangement links TRBV19 to TRBJ1-5, with 9 bases matching TRBD1. The CDR3 is made up of 14 amino acids. The junction had 7 bases not matched to a gene; V was cut back by 9 bases and J by 4 bases. Germline V lookup: CDR1 LNHDA, CDR2 SQIVND (reference sequence). The CDR3 region is CASCLTGGNQPQHF. The CDR3 coding sequence is TGTGCCAGCTGCTTGACAGGGGGGAATCAGCCCCAGCATTTT.

V gene TRBV4-2 combines with J gene TRBJ2-1; 7 nucleotides agree with TRBD2. J lost 1 base, V lost 0 bases, and 9 bases had no gene match. The CDR3 consists of 18 residues. CDR1 and CDR2 from the germline V gene are LGHNA and YNFKEQ. The CDR3 region has the DNA TGTGCCAGCAGCCAAGATCGAAGCGGGGCGAGGTCCTACAATGAGCAGTTCTTC. Its protein is CASSQDRSGARSYNEQFF.

Turning to this clone: Its ends do not fully match the called genes, so a read error is possible. The gene calls are TRBV30 and TRBJ2-4; D might be TRBD1 (6 bases). This CDR3 is built from 15 residues. CDR1 is GTSNPN, CDR2 SVGIG, per germline (reference sequence). The CDR3 region is CAWSGQTLAKNSQYF. The CDR3 coding sequence is TGTGCCTGGAGCGGACAGACCCTAGCCAAAAACAGTCAGTACTTC.

This chain uses TRBV11-2 with TRBJ1-3, with D perhaps TRBD1 (6 bases). The CDR3 length is 14 residues. Trimming cost V 1 base and J 3 bases, with 7 bases left between them. Germline V gene data show CDR1 as SGHAT and CDR2 as FQNNGV. The CDR3 nucleotides read TGTGCCAGCAGCTTAGGGACAGATGGAAACACCATATATTTT. This sequence encodes CASSLGTDGNTIYF.

The rearrangement uses TRBV30 and TRBJ2-7; 9 nucleotides line up with TRBD2. V trimming: 0 bases; J trimming: 5 bases; junction bases outside the gene matches: 5. The CDR3 totals 14 residues. CDR1 and CDR2 from the germline V gene are GTSNPN and SVGIG (reference sequence). The CDR3 protein is CAWSVSSGTHEQYF. CDR3 DNA sequence: TGTGCCTGGAGTGTCTCTAGCGGGACCCACGAGCAGTACTTC.

This chain joins TRBV27 and TRBJ2-5, with D maybe TRBD2 (5 bases). Per germline, CDR1 MNHEY and CDR2 SMNVEV (reference sequence). V shed 5 bases and J shed 4 bases, with 17 bases lying between them. There are 15 residues in the CDR3. CDR3 DNA: TGTGCCAGCAGTCCGAGGGCGGTGGATCGAGAGACCCAGTACTTC. It yields the protein CASSPRAVDRETQYF.

This chain connects TRBV10-3 to TRBJ1-2, with 7 bases that match TRBD1. Germline values: CDR1 ENHRY, CDR2 SYGVKD. This CDR3 is 15 amino acids long. V lost 0 bases to trimming and J lost 4 bases; unmatched junction nucleotides: 5. CDR3: CAISESPGQSYGYTF. CDR3 nucleotide sequence: TGTGCCATCAGTGAGTCCCCGGGACAGTCCTATGGCTACACCTTC.

The J gene is TRBJ2-7, the V gene TRBV13, with TRBD1 matching over 7 bases. Germline-derived CDR1 and CDR2 are PRHDT and FYEKMQ (reference sequence). Germline trimming cut 2 bases from V and 3 bases from J; bases unmatched to any gene: 7. There are 15 residues in the CDR3. CDR3 bases: TGTGCCAGCAGCTTAAGTCCAGGGGGAAACTACGAGCAGTACTTC. Its translation is CASSLSPGGNYEQYF.

This sequence joins TRBV25-1 and TRBJ1-1, with a tentative D call TRBD1 (5 bases). V was cut by 7 bases and J by 3 bases, with 9 bases left in between. The CDR3 sequence is 12 residues long. Germline V gene lookup returns CDR1 MGHDK and CDR2 SYGVNS. The CDR3 nucleotides are TGTGCCAGCATCGGGGGTTACACTGAAGCTTTCTTT. The encoded protein is CASIGGYTEAFF.

The chain is built from TRBV11-2 and TRBJ1-6, with D hard to call. The CDR3 covers 14 residues. The germline V gene encodes CDR1 SGHAT and CDR2 FQNNGV. The V gene lost 7 bases and the J gene lost 7 bases, with 14 bases spanning the gap. CDR3 loop: CASTSRVTNSPLHF. The CDR3, as DNA: TGTGCCAGCACCTCTCGGGTGACCAATTCACCCCTCCACTTT.

The V and J genes are TRBV5-6 and TRBJ2-1; the match to TRBD2 covers 14 bases. This CDR3 comprises 17 residues. With V trimmed by 4 bases and J by 0 bases, 3 bases remained unmatched. CDR1 and CDR2 from the germline V gene are SGHDT and YYEEEE. The CDR3 nucleotides read TGTGCCAGCAGCCGAGGGACTAGCGGGAGCTCCTACAATGAGCAGTTCTTC. Its protein is CASSRGTSGSSYNEQFF.

V and J are TRBV5-1 and TRBJ1-2; no reliable D call. The CDR3 has 13 amino acids. Germline CDR1 reads SGHRS; CDR2 reads YFSETQ. The V end was cut by 3 bases, the J end by 1 base, with 7 bases between. As DNA, the CDR3 is TGCGCCAGCAGCTCTGAGGGTAACTATGGCTACACCTTC. This codes for CASSSEGNYGYTF. Drawing the rest from reference TRBV5-1 and TRBJ1-2, the complete variable domain is KAGVTQTPRYLIKTRGQQVTLSCSPISGHRSVSWYQQTPGQGLQFLFEYFSETQRNKGNFPGRFSGRQFSNSRSEMNVSTLELGDSALYLCASSSEGNYGYTFGSGTRLTVV.

There are a few counts of this clone. The chain's CDR3 is CASSLAVYQETQYF. The CDR3 coding sequence is TGTGCCAGCAGCTTAGCCGTGTACCAAGAGACCCAGTACTTC. The genes are TRBV7-2 and TRBJ2-5; D gene unclear. With 0 bases removed from V and 0 bases from J, the gap between germline ends came to 5 bases. CDR3 length: 14 amino acids. Germline assignment: CDR1 SGHTA and CDR2 FQGNSA.

CDR3 DNA: TGTGCCACCCTCCGGGACAGGGTCTCCAATGAGCAGTTCTTC. Translated, it gives CATLRDRVSNEQFF. The chain couples TRBV6-1 to TRBJ2-1; 9 nucleotides line up with TRBD1. The CDR3 runs 14 residues. V trimming: 10 bases; J trimming: 6 bases; junction bases outside the gene matches: 10. Germline CDR1 reads MNHNS; CDR2 reads SASEGT.

V is TRBV5-4 and J is TRBJ2-2; 8 nucleotides match TRBD1. Trimming cost V 1 base and J 1 base; bases outside gene matches: 3. Per germline, CDR1 SGHNT and CDR2 YYREEE (reference sequence). The CDR3 contains 16 residues. The CDR3 spells CASSLRTGMNTGELFF. The CDR3, as DNA: TGTGCCAGCAGCTTGAGGACAGGGATGAACACCGGGGAGCTGTTTTTT.

Here the CDR3 DNA reads TGTGCCACCAAGGGACTAGGGTCCTACGAGCAGTACTTC. Translated: CATKGLGSYEQYF. The chain joins TRBV15 to TRBJ2-7; 8 bases are a match to TRBD2. The CDR3 sequence is 13 residues long. V was clipped by 7 bases and J by 1 base; unmatched bases: 3. From germline, CDR1 is LNHNV and CDR2 YYDKDF (reference sequence).